This T cell receptor beta chain appears in the sequencing data of a study of CD8 T cells in ankylosing spondylitis. Findings of the study overall: Some motif variants had been reported before (in reactive arthritis synovial fluid and blood). Significant enrichment of disease-linked clones was reportedly seen in matched ankylosing spondylitis synovial fluid. Disease-linked clones, CD8+, were relatively rare in peripheral blood.

Comment on this clonotype: What it recognizes is unknown.

The CDR3 is 15 amino acids. Trimming took 7 bases from V and 3 from J, leaving 16 bases between them. Researchers built TCR beta libraries using quantitative 5'-RACE with molecular barcodes. TCRdb called the 5' RACE reads again in MiXCR, with one record for every CDR3 protein. There are roughly 120,000 distinct CDR3 sequences in the sample; approximately 13% occur only once, and 3% lies in the top ten. The rearrangement joins TRBV12-3 or TRBV12-4 to TRBJ2-1, with D perhaps matching TRBD2 (5 bases). The TCR sequence derives from a female donor with ankylosing spondylitis or in good health (not recorded which). Sequenced material: blood, either unsorted or a sorted T cell fraction (not recorded which). The CDR3 DNA sequence: TGTGCCAGCACCCCTGCTATGAGCGGCTACAATGAGCAGTTCTTC. This encodes CASTPAMSGYNEQFF.